The rows below give T cell receptor beta chains drawn from one sample of a study of blood T cell repertoires in COVID-19. Sequencing was performed with immunoSEQ multiplex PCR; in TCRdb, only in-frame clones are kept and a portion is missing. The table has around 140,000 clones, over 80% seen once. Specimen: peripheral blood. The receptors originated from a woman between 50 and 59 years old with acute or convalescent COVID-19. CDR3s include the opening cysteine and the closing phenylalanine or tryptophan. Each record gives: CDR3 length, V gene, clone size, J gene, D gene, CDR3 protein, CDR3 DNA. A D gene is named only where the DNA matches it firmly. A row's size may be missing; if present it is once, few, many or a size class.

>14|TRBV6-5|.|TRBJ1-1|.
CASSSWTDSTEAFF
TGTGCCAGCAGTTCCTGGACAGACTCCACTGAAGCTTTCTTT
>16|TRBV18|.|TRBJ2-2|.
CASSTTRLGNTGELFF
TGTGCCAGCTCAACAACTAGGTTGGGTAACACCGGGGAGCTGTTTTTT
>17|TRBV28|.|TRBJ2-1|TRBD1
CASTQDGTGYFYNEQFF
TGTGCCAGCACTCAAGATGGGACAGGGTATTTCTACAATGAGCAGTTCTTC
>14|TRBV28|.|TRBJ2-7|.
CASRRSGNTYEQYF
TGTGCCAGCAGACGATCCGGGAACACCTACGAGCAGTACTTC
>14|TRBV5-1|once|TRBJ2-7|TRBD1
CASARDSGSYEQYF
TGCGCCAGCGCCCGGGACAGTGGATCCTACGAGCAGTACTTC
>13|TRBV6-4|.|TRBJ2-3|TRBD2
CASSDSLSGAQYF
TGTGCCAGCAGTGACTCCCTTAGCGGGGCGCAGTATTTT
>17|TRBV18|.|TRBJ2-7|TRBD2
CASSPGLAGEYSYEQYF
TGTGCCAGCTCACCGGGACTAGCGGGAGAATATTCCTACGAGCAGTACTTC
>13|TRBV6-5|.|TRBJ1-2|.
CASSLDTSYGYTF
TGTGCCAGCAGTTTAGACACCAGCTATGGCTACACCTTC
>14|TRBV29-1|.|TRBJ1-3|.
CSVCIQATGNTIYF
TGCAGCGTTTGTATACAGGCGACCGGGAACACCATATATTTT
>15|TRBV4-1|.|TRBJ2-3|.
CASSHSGFTTDTQYF
TGCGCCAGCAGCCATTCAGGGTTTACCACAGATACGCAGTATTTT
>20|TRBV9|.|TRBJ2-2|TRBD2
CASSQYSPGPGTSYTGELFF
TGTGCCAGCAGCCAGTACTCCCCAGGACCCGGGACTAGTTATACCGGGGAGCTGTTTTTT
>18|TRBV3-1/TRBV3-2|.|TRBJ2-1|.
CASSQEIGRGTSLNEQFF
TGTGCCAGCAGCCAAGAGATTGGGCGGGGGACAAGTCTCAATGAGCAGTTCTTC
>15|TRBV18|.|TRBJ1-4|.
CASSPTGFEGEKLFF
TGTGCCAGCTCACCTACGGGATTTGAGGGTGAAAAACTGTTTTTT
>11|TRBV20-1|.|TRBJ1-5|.
CSARANQPQHF
TGCAGTGCTAGGGCCAATCAGCCCCAGCATTTT
>12|TRBV24-1|.|TRBJ2-5|.
CATNIYQETQYF
TGTGCCACCAATATATACCAAGAGACCCAGTACTTC
>13|TRBV7-9|.|TRBJ1-2|TRBD1
CASRQQGAGGYTF
TGTGCCAGCAGACAACAGGGGGCAGGAGGCTACACCTTC
>14|TRBV5-1|.|TRBJ1-2|.
CASSAEGQIYGYTF
TGCGCCAGCAGCGCAGAAGGACAGATCTATGGCTACACCTTC
>14|TRBV7-9|.|TRBJ1-3|.
CASSGQNSGNTIYF
TGTGCCAGCAGCGGGCAGAACTCTGGAAACACCATATATTTT
>15|TRBV27|.|TRBJ1-2|.
CASSPQGGDNYGYTF
TGTGCCAGCAGTCCACAGGGAGGGGATAACTATGGCTACACCTTC
>13|TRBV11-2|.|TRBJ2-1|TRBD2
CASSTGTSDEQFF
TGTGCCAGCAGCACAGGGACTAGCGATGAGCAGTTCTTC
>13|TRBV7-3|once|TRBJ1-1|.
CASSPGNRHEAFF
TGTGCCAGCAGCCCCGGGAATCGACATGAAGCTTTCTTT
>14|TRBV19|.|TRBJ2-1|.
CASSIGTLYNEQFF
TGTGCCAGTAGTATTGGGACACTCTACAATGAGCAGTTCTTC
>14|TRBV10-3|.|TRBJ1-2|.
CAISESEVPDGYTF
TGTGCCATCAGTGAGTCGGAGGTCCCGGATGGCTACACCTTC
>16|TRBV6-5|.|TRBJ2-5|TRBD1
CASSYSNAGGVETQYF
TGTGCCAGCAGTTACTCGAATGCAGGGGGCGTTGAGACCCAGTACTTC
>15|TRBV7-3|.|TRBJ2-1|.
CASSSLGTPYNEQFF
TGTGCCAGCAGCTCCCTAGGGACTCCCTACAATGAGCAGTTCTTC
>17|TRBV7-9|.|TRBJ1-4|.
CASSPQQYTSGGEKLFF
TGTGCCAGCAGCCCCCAGCAATATACATCAGGAGGTGAAAAACTGTTTTTT
>14|TRBV5-1|.|TRBJ1-5|.
CASSWGDSNQPQHF
TGCGCCAGCAGCTGGGGGGATAGCAATCAGCCCCAGCATTTT
>15|TRBV19|.|TRBJ2-5|.
CASSMGWGREETQYF
TGTGCCAGTAGTATGGGCTGGGGGCGCGAAGAGACCCAGTACTTC
>14|TRBV5-1|once|TRBJ2-5|.
CASSLDPGGETQYF
TGCGCCAGCAGCTTGGACCCCGGCGGTGAGACCCAGTACTTC
>15|TRBV5-4|.|TRBJ2-2|.
CASSLQGQNTGELFF
TGTGCCAGCAGCTTGCAGGGACAGAACACCGGGGAGCTGTTTTTT
>13|TRBV6-1|.|TRBJ1-1|.
CASSEAAGSKAFF
TGTGCCAGCAGTGAAGCGGCAGGGTCAAAAGCTTTCTTT
>19|TRBV21-1|.|TRBJ2-2|.
CASSMLTSGRRKNTGELFF
TGTGCCAGCAGCATGTTAACTAGCGGGAGGCGAAAGAACACCGGGGAGCTGTTTTTT
>14|TRBV28|once|TRBJ1-1|.
CASSLGGGYTEAFF
TGTGCCAGCAGTTTAGGGGGGGGATACACTGAAGCTTTCTTT
>13|TRBV6-1|.|TRBJ2-3|.
CASSEAEGAREYF
TGTGCCAGCAGTGAAGCGGAAGGGGCCAGAGAGTATTTT
>17|TRBV14|.|TRBJ2-3|TRBD2
CASSQDLRGLGTDTQYF
TGTGCCAGCAGCCAAGATTTGCGGGGACTAGGTACAGATACGCAGTATTTT
>15|TRBV6-5|.|TRBJ1-2|TRBD1
CASSPALSTGYGYTF
TGTGCCAGCAGTCCTGCCCTTTCGACAGGGTATGGCTACACCTTC
>14|TRBV6-5|.|TRBJ2-7|.
CASSYSFRSYEQYF
TGTGCCAGCAGTTACTCTTTCCGCTCCTACGAGCAGTACTTC
>13|TRBV30|.|TRBJ1-5|.
CAWSTGSNQPQHF
TGTGCCTGGAGCACAGGGAGCAATCAGCCCCAGCATTTT
>13|TRBV4-1|.|TRBJ1-4|.
CASSSQLNEKLFF
TGCGCCAGCAGTTCACAGCTAAATGAAAAACTGTTTTTT
>14|TRBV28|few|TRBJ1-6|.
CASSLSQGKLPLHF
TGTGCCAGCAGTTTATCGCAGGGGAAGTTGCCCCTCCACTTT
>15|TRBV5-1|.|TRBJ1-1|.
CASSLPQGGYTEAFF
TGCGCCAGCAGCTTGCCACAGGGCGGTTACACTGAAGCTTTCTTT
>15|TRBV7-2|.|TRBJ2-6|.
CASSLRRLGANVLTF
TGTGCCAGCAGCCTTCGGAGGCTTGGGGCCAACGTCCTGACTTTC
>14|TRBV6-5|.|TRBJ1-1|TRBD1
CASSSQGAKTEAFF
TGTGCCAGCAGCTCACAGGGGGCAAAAACTGAAGCTTTCTTT
>15|TRBV19|.|TRBJ1-1|.
CASSIDLGLNTEAFF
TGTGCCAGTAGTATAGATCTGGGGCTGAACACTGAAGCTTTCTTT
>19|TRBV29-1|.|TRBJ2-2|TRBD2
CSAMRPGTSGSASTGELFF
TGCAGCGCCATGAGGCCCGGGACTAGCGGGAGCGCGAGCACCGGGGAGCTGTTTTTT
>15|TRBV6-5|.|TRBJ2-1|TRBD2
CASSYFASGGSQQFF
TGTGCCAGCAGTTACTTCGCTAGCGGGGGCTCTCAGCAGTTCTTC
>19|TRBV11-2|.|TRBJ1-6|TRBD1
CASSHRHRGSWTYNSPLHF
TGTGCCAGCAGCCACCGGCACAGGGGGTCGTGGACCTATAATTCACCCCTCCACTTT
>17|TRBV15|few|TRBJ2-1|TRBD2
CATSSELGLAVYNEQFF
TGTGCCACCAGCAGCGAATTAGGACTAGCGGTCTACAATGAGCAGTTCTTC